The 27 T cell receptor beta chains in this list originate from one sample, sequenced in a study of blood T cell repertoires in COVID-19. TCRdb's copy holds only in-frame clones and misses some; the assay was immunoSEQ multiplex PCR. The data hold tens of thousands of clones, with over 70% observed a single time. Source material: peripheral blood. The receptors come from a man under 40 with COVID-19, enrolled during active disease.

The J gene is TRBJ2-1, the V gene TRBV4-3; 10 bases are shared with TRBD2. Trimming cost V 4 bases and J 4 bases; bases outside gene matches: 4. Germline-derived CDR1 and CDR2 are LGHNA and YSLEER. This CDR3 is 15 amino acids long. This CDR3 reads CASSPTSGYYNEQFF. The CDR3 nucleotides read TGCGCCAGCAGCCCGACTAGCGGGTATTACAATGAGCAGTTCTTC.

This chain's CDR3 is CSAVTSHEQFF. The DNA for the CDR3 is TGCAGTGCTGTGACTAGCCATGAGCAGTTCTTC. The chain couples TRBV20-1 to TRBJ2-1, with 7 positions matching TRBD2. V was pared by 5 bases and J by 8 bases, with 3 bases of the junction left unmatched. The CDR3 is made up of 11 amino acids. Germline loops: CDR1 DFQATT, CDR2 SNEGSKA (reference sequence).

The chain links TRBV7-9 to TRBJ2-5, with TRBD2 as a possible D gene (5 bases). The CDR3 spans 13 residues. Germline V gives CDR1 SEHNR, CDR2 FQNEAQ (reference sequence). V lost 0 bases, J lost 5 bases, and 7 bases lay in between. The CDR3 protein is CASSLAGVETQYF. CDR3 bases: TGTGCCAGCAGCTTAGCGGGAGTTGAGACCCAGTACTTC.

The rearrangement uses TRBV18 and TRBJ2-7, with 8 bases matching TRBD1. Trimming removed 1 base from V and 6 bases from J; junction bases left unmatched: 11. The CDR3 covers 16 residues. Germline values: CDR1 KGHSH, CDR2 LQKENI. The CDR3 is CASSPLEQGAGGEQYF. CDR3 coding DNA: TGTGCCAGCTCACCACTTGAGCAGGGGGCAGGAGGCGAGCAGTACTTC.

The chain links TRBV11-2 to TRBJ1-6, with TRBD1 matching 9 bases. The CDR3 sequence is 16 residues long. Germline V gene sequence: CDR1 SGHAT, CDR2 FQNNGV. J was trimmed by 8 bases and V by 5 bases; bases with no gene match: 10. CDR3 residues: CASSDMDRGQYSPLHF. In DNA form, the CDR3 reads TGTGCCAGCAGCGACATGGACAGGGGCCAATATTCACCCCTCCACTTT.

V is TRBV30 and J is TRBJ2-5; D gene ambiguous. Per germline, CDR1 GTSNPN and CDR2 SVGIG (reference sequence). The CDR3 length is 13 residues. Trimming removed 1 base from V and 9 bases from J, with 15 bases in between. In DNA form, the CDR3 reads TGTGCCTGGAGTGCCGCTGGAGTTGCGGCCCAGTACTTC. It codes for CAWSAAGVAAQYF. The full variable domain, with the rest looked up from reference TRBV30 and TRBJ2-5, is SQTIHQWPATLVQPVGSPLSLECTVEGTSNPNLYWYRQAAGRGLQLLFYSVGIGQISSEVPQNLSASRPQDRQFILSSKKLLLSDSGFYLCAWSAAGVAAQYFGPGTRLLVL.

V gene TRBV6-5 combines with J gene TRBJ1-5, with D possibly TRBD1 on 6 matching bases. Trimming removed 8 bases at V and 7 bases at J, with 15 bases between. CDR3 length: 13 amino acids. Germline V lookup: CDR1 MNHEY, CDR2 SVGAGI. CDR3 sequence reads: CASLGTRGQPQHF. The CDR3 region has the DNA TGTGCCAGCTTAGGGACACGGGGACAGCCCCAGCATTTT.

This clone was observed once. The gene calls are TRBV7-2 and TRBJ2-7; 9 bases are a match to TRBD1. There are 15 residues in the CDR3. Trimming cost V 5 bases and J 2 bases; bases outside gene matches: 7. The germline V gene has CDR1 SGHTA and CDR2 FQGNSA. As DNA, the CDR3 is TGTGCCAGCAGCGTAAACAGGGGGCATGCCTACGAGCAGTACTTC. Its protein product is CASSVNRGHAYEQYF.

This rearrangement joins TRBV18 to TRBJ2-7; tentative D call: TRBD2 (5 bases). CDR3 length: 13 residues. The V and J ends lost 1 base and 2 bases respectively, with 6 bases between them. Germline assignment: CDR1 KGHSH and CDR2 LQKENI. The CDR3 nucleotides are TGTGCCAGCTCACCACAGCGGACCTACGAGCAGTACTTC. Translated: CASSPQRTYEQYF.

This clone was counted once. The chain is built from TRBV28 and TRBJ2-2, with 13 positions matching TRBD2. This CDR3 region has 18 residues. Germline CDR1 and CDR2: MDHEN and SYDVKM. The V and J ends lost 6 bases and 2 bases, in that order; junction bases with no gene match: 9. This chain's CDR3 is CASRFPGLAGLNTGELFF. The DNA of the CDR3 is TGTGCCAGCAGATTCCCGGGACTAGCGGGACTTAACACCGGGGAGCTGTTTTTT.

As concerns this clone: The same CDR3 is also encoded by other DNA sequences in this sample. The chain combines TRBV7-9 with TRBJ1-4; TRBD1 agrees at 7 bases. The CDR3 is 13 residues long. The germline V gene encodes CDR1 SEHNR and CDR2 FQNEAQ (reference sequence). V was clipped by 6 bases and J by 6 bases; unmatched bases: 4. The CDR3 coding sequence is TGTGCCAGCAGTTTACAGGGGTATGAAAAACTGTTTTTT. This encodes CASSLQGYEKLFF. The full variable domain, in which reference TRBV7-9 and TRBJ1-4 provide the parts outside the CDR3, is DTGVSQNPRHKITKRGQNVTFRCDPISEHNRLYWYRQTLGQGPEFLTYFQNEAQLEKSRLLSDRFSAERPKGSFSTLEIQRTEQGDSAMYLCASSLQGYEKLFFGSGTQLSVL.

V is TRBV27 and J is TRBJ2-7, with a possible D match to TRBD2 (5 bases). The V gene lost 2 bases and the J gene lost 5 bases, with 10 bases spanning the gap. Per germline, CDR1 MNHEY and CDR2 SMNVEV (reference sequence). The length of the CDR3 is 13 residues. The CDR3 region has the DNA TGTGCCAGCAGTTTAGAGGGTGGAAACGAGCAGTACTTC. Translated, it gives CASSLEGGNEQYF.

This clone was detected only once. This chain connects TRBV6-2 or TRBV6-3 to TRBJ1-2; no clear D gene. The germline gives CDR1 MNHEY, CDR2 SVGEGT. The CDR3 sequence is 15 residues long. V dropped 0 bases and J dropped 6 bases, with 14 bases sitting between them. The DNA for the CDR3 is TGTGCCAGCAGTTACTCGAGGCACCCACTGGATGGCTACACCTTC. This sequence encodes CASSYSRHPLDGYTF.

The chain couples TRBV19 to TRBJ1-2; no reliable D call. Germline V lookup: CDR1 LNHDA, CDR2 SQIVND (reference sequence). This CDR3 comprises 13 residues. Trimming took off 4 bases at V and 8 bases at J, with 14 bases between the two ends. As DNA, the CDR3 is TGTGCCAGTAGTACCCGTCTCCCCCGGGGCTACACCTTC. Translation gives CASSTRLPRGYTF.

The genes are TRBV3-1 (or the pseudogene TRBV3-2) and TRBJ1-1, with D possibly being TRBD1 (5 bases). Trimming took 4 bases from V and 5 from J, leaving 14 bases between them. Per the germline V gene, CDR1 is LGHDT and CDR2 is YNNKEL (reference sequence). The CDR3 is 14 amino acids. CDR3 residues: CASSPLGAGTEAFF. CDR3 nucleotide sequence: TGTGCCAGCAGCCCTTTAGGGGCAGGGACTGAAGCTTTCTTT.

This clone was found a few times. The chain carries TRBV6-5 and TRBJ2-7; 8 positions agree with TRBD1. The CDR3 consists of 15 residues. The ends lost 5 bases at V and 6 bases at J; junction bases unmatched: 12. The germline gives CDR1 MNHEY, CDR2 SVGAGI. This CDR3 reads CASSRGTGRSGEQYF. The CDR3 coding sequence is TGTGCCAGCAGTCGGGGGACAGGTCGTTCTGGCGAGCAGTACTTC.

The rearrangement joins TRBV28 to TRBJ2-5; D is possibly TRBD2 (5 bases). V lost 6 bases to trimming and J lost 5 bases, with 10 bases between them. The CDR3 runs 12 residues. CDR1 MDHEN and CDR2 SYDVKM come from the germline V gene. The CDR3 reads CASRSGEETQYF. In nucleotides, the CDR3 is TGTGCCAGCAGGTCTGGGGAGGAGACCCAGTACTTC.

The chain is built from TRBV7-9 and TRBJ1-3; the D gene is possibly TRBD1 (5 bases). The V end lost 1 base, the J end lost 4 bases, and 5 bases lay between the germline ends. The CDR3 is 13 amino acids. CDR1 and CDR2 from the germline V gene are SEHNR and FQNEAQ (reference sequence). CDR3: CASSLGQGNTIYF. DNA for the CDR3: TGTGCCAGCAGCTTAGGACAGGGAAACACCATATATTTT. Filled out from reference TRBV7-9 and TRBJ1-3, the complete variable domain reads DTGVSQNPRHKITKRGQNVTFRCDPISEHNRLYWYRQTLGQGPEFLTYFQNEAQLEKSRLLSDRFSAERPKGSFSTLEIQRTEQGDSAMYLCASSLGQGNTIYFGEGSWLTVV.

The V and J genes are TRBV19 and TRBJ1-5, with TRBD1 matching 8 bases. V trimming: 5 bases; J trimming: 3 bases; junction bases outside the gene matches: 6. The CDR3 length is 15 residues. Germline lookup yields CDR1 LNHDA and CDR2 SQIVND (reference sequence). CDR3 nucleotides: TGTGCCAGTAGTTCACAGGGGGAGGCCAATCAGCCCCAGCATTTT. It encodes CASSSQGEANQPQHF.

This chain uses TRBV7-2 with TRBJ2-7, with 10 bases fitting TRBD2. Trimming took 5 bases from V and 5 from J; bases not matched to a gene: 15. Per the germline V gene, CDR1 is SGHTA and CDR2 is FQGNSA. The CDR3 covers 17 residues. Here the CDR3 DNA reads TGTGCCAGCAGCCCAGGGGGAGCGGGAGGGTCTAGTCACGAGCAGTACTTC. Amino acid sequence: CASSPGGAGGSSHEQYF.

The gene calls are TRBV24-1 and TRBJ1-1, with 11 bases lining up with TRBD1. The CDR3 runs to 16 residues. Germline V gives CDR1 KGHDR, CDR2 SFDVKD. Germline trimming cut 4 bases from V and 8 bases from J; bases unmatched to any gene: 11. As DNA, the CDR3 is TGTGCCACCAGTGAACCTCCGGGACAGGGGGTTGGGGAAGCTTTCTTT. Protein sequence: CATSEPPGQGVGEAFF.

V and J are TRBV18 and TRBJ2-3; D is possibly TRBD2 (5 bases). CDR1 KGHSH and CDR2 LQKENI come from the germline V gene. The CDR3 totals 14 residues. With 4 bases removed from V and 2 bases from J, the gap between germline ends came to 10 bases. CDR3 coding DNA: TGTGCCAGCTCACGCGCCGGGAACACAGATACGCAGTATTTT. Protein: CASSRAGNTDTQYF.

This clone has a single count. The rearrangement uses TRBV19 and TRBJ1-4; the D is unclear. The germline V and J ends were trimmed by 3 bases and 6 bases, with 11 bases remaining between them. CDR1 LNHDA and CDR2 SQIVND come from the germline V gene (reference sequence). The CDR3 is 14 amino acids. The CDR3 sequence is CASSIGRRDEKLFF. The CDR3 DNA is TGTGCCAGTAGTATCGGCAGGAGGGATGAAAAACTGTTTTTT.

V and J are TRBV7-2 and TRBJ2-5; D perhaps matches TRBD2 (5 bases). Trimming left V 1 base short and J 4 bases short, with 7 bases between. The V gene's germline CDR1 is SGHTA and CDR2 FQGNSA. This CDR3 is built from 13 residues. The CDR3 reads CASSLVGRETQYF. For the CDR3, the DNA is TGTGCCAGCAGCTTAGTTGGGAGAGAGACCCAGTACTTC.

The count of this clone is one. This chain joins TRBV19 and TRBJ2-7, with 12 bases matching TRBD2. V lost 5 bases to trimming and J lost 2 bases; unmatched junction nucleotides: 4. CDR1 and CDR2 (germline): LNHDA, SQIVND (reference sequence). CDR3 length: 15 residues. DNA for the CDR3: TGTGCCAGTAGTTTAGGGACTAGCGGGCCCTACGAGCAGTACTTC. Translation: CASSLGTSGPYEQYF.

DNA for the CDR3: TGTGCCAGCAGCCAATTGGACAGCAGAAGTCTTGGCTACACCTTC. The encoded protein is CASSQLDSRSLGYTF. V and J are TRBV14 and TRBJ1-2; D possibly corresponds to TRBD1 (6 bases). Germline values: CDR1 SGHDN, CDR2 FVKESK. The V end was cut by 2 bases, the J end by 7 bases, with 17 bases between. The CDR3 is 15 residues long.

This clone was detected only once. The chain is built from TRBV9 and TRBJ1-4; D ambiguous. V was pared by 0 bases and J by 5 bases, with 8 bases between. The germline CDR1 and CDR2 sequences are SGDLS and YYNGEE. The CDR3 extends over 14 amino acids. The CDR3 reads CASSVGRLNEKLFF. CDR3 bases: TGTGCCAGCAGCGTAGGCAGGTTGAATGAAAAACTGTTTTTT.